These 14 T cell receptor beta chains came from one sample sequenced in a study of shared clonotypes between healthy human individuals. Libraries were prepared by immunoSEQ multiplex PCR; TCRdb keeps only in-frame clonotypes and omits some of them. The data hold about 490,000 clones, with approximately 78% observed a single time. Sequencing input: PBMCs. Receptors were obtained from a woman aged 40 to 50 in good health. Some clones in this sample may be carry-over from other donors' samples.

The chain's CDR3 is CASSLQGRSTDTQYF. CDR3 sequence (DNA): TGCGCCAGCAGTCTCCAAGGGAGGAGCACAGATACGCAGTATTTT. The chain recombines TRBV10-2 with TRBJ2-3; D possibly corresponds to TRBD2 (6 bases). The V gene's germline CDR1 is WSHSY and CDR2 SAAADI. The CDR3 sequence is 15 residues long. The V end lost 5 bases, the J end lost 0 bases, and 12 bases lay between the germline ends.

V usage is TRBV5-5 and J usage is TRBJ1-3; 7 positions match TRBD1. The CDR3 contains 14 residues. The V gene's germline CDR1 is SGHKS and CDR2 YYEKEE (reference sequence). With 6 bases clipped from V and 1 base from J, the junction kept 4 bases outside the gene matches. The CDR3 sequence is CASTRGLSGNTIYF. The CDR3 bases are TGTGCCAGCACAAGGGGGCTGTCTGGAAACACCATATATTTT. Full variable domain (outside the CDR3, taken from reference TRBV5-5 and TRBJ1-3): DAGVTQSPTHLIKTRGQQVTLRCSPISGHKSVSWYQQVLGQGPQFIFQYYEKEERGRGNFPDRFSARQFPNYSSELNVNALLLGDSALYLCASTRGLSGNTIYFGEGSWLTVV.

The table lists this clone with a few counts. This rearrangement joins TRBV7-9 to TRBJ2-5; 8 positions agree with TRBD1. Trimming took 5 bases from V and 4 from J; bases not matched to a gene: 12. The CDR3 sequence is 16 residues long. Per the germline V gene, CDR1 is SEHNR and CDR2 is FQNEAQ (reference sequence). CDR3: CASSIGTGGRGETQYF. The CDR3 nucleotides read TGTGCCAGCAGCATCGGGACAGGAGGGAGAGGAGAGACCCAGTACTTC.

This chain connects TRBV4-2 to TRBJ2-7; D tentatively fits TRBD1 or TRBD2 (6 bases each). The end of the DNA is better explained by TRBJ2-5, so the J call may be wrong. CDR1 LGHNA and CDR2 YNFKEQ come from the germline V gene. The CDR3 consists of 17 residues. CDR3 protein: CASSQGKGGGTQETQYF. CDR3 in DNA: TGTGCCAGCAGCCAAGGGAAGGGTGGCGGGACACAAGAGACCCAGTACTTC.

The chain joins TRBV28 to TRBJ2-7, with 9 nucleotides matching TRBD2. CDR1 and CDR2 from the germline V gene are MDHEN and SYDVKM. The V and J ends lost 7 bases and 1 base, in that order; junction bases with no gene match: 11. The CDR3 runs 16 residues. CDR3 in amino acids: CASTHLSGRGSYEQYF. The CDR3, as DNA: TGTGCCAGCACCCACCTTAGCGGGAGAGGGTCCTACGAGCAGTACTTC. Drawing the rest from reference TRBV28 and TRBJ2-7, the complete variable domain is DVKVTQSSRYLVKRTGEKVFLECVQDMDHENMFWYRQDPGLGLRLIYFSYDVKMKEKGDIPEGYSVSREKKERFSLILESASTNQTSMYLCASTHLSGRGSYEQYFGPGTRLTVT.

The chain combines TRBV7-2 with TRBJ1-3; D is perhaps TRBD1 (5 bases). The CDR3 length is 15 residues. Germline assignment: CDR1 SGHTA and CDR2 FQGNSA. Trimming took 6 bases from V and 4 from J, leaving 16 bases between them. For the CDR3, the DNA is TGTGCCAGCAGTTCGGACGTTGCAGGGGGAAACACCATATATTTT. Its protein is CASSSDVAGGNTIYF.

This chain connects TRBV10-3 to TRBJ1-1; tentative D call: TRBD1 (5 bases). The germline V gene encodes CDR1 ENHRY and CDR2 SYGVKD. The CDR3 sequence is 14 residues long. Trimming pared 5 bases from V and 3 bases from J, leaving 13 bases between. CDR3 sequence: CAISSSTGDTEAFF. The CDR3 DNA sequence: TGTGCCATCAGTTCCTCTACAGGAGACACTGAAGCTTTCTTT.

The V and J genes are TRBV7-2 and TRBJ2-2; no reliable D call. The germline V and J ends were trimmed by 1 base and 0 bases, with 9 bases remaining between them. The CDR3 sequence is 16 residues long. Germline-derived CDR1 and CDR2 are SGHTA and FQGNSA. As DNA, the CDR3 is TGTGCCAGCAGCTTAGGGGCTGAGGCGAACACCGGGGAGCTGTTTTTT. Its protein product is CASSLGAEANTGELFF.

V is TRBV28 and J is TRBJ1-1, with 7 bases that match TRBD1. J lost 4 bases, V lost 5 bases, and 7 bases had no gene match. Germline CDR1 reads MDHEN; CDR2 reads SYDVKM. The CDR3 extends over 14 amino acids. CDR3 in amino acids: CASSDTTGRTEAFF. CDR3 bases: TGTGCCAGCAGTGATACGACAGGGCGCACTGAAGCTTTCTTT.

The DNA for the CDR3 is TGTGCCAGCAGCTTGTCGGGGCAAAACACAGATACGCAGTATTTT. Its protein is CASSLSGQNTDTQYF. This chain connects TRBV7-3 to TRBJ2-3; D is tentatively TRBD1 or TRBD2 (5 bases each). V was shortened by 3 bases and J by 2 bases, with 12 bases between the two germline ends. Germline V gene lookup returns CDR1 SGHTA and CDR2 FQGTGA. This CDR3 is 15 amino acids long.

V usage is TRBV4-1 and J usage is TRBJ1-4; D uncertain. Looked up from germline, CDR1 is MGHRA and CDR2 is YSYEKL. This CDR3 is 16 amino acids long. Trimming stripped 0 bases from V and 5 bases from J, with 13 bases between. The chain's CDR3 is CASSQDILRKNEKLFF. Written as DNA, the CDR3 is TGCGCCAGCAGCCAAGACATACTGAGGAAAAATGAAAAACTGTTTTTT.

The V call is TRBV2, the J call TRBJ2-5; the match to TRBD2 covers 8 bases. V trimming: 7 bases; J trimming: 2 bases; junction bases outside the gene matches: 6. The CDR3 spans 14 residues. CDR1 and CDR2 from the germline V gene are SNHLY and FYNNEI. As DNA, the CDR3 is TGTGCCAGCAACGACGGACTAGCTCAAGAGACCCAGTACTTC. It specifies CASNDGLAQETQYF.

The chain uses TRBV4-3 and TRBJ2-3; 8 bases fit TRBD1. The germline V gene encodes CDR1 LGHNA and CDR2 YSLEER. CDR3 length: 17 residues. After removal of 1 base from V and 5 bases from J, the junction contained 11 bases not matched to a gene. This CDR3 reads CASSQGRGQGAGDTQYF. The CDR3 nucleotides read TGCGCCAGCAGCCAAGGACGGGGGCAGGGGGCAGGAGATACGCAGTATTTT.

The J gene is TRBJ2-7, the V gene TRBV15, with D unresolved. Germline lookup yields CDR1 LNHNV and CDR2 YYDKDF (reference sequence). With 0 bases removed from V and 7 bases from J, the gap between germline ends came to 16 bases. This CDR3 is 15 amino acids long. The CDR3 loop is CATSRDPAYAWEQYF. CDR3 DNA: TGTGCCACCAGCAGAGATCCAGCTTACGCTTGGGAGCAGTACTTC.